This TCR beta chain was sequenced for a study of blood T cell repertoires in COVID-19. As processed by the authors: Cell counts per sample came from amplifying reference gene primers. Here immunoSEQ multiplex PCR was the method, and the copy in TCRdb shows in-frame clones only, minus some. The D gene and trimming were derived from the DNA, and the V and J assignments and clone size from that table. The sample carries about 370,000 clones, roughly 89% recorded once. The sample was peripheral blood. This sequence originates from a man aged 18 to 30 with active or convalescent COVID-19.

DNA for the CDR3: TGTGCCAGCGTATACGGCAATGAGCAGTTCTTC. It specifies CASVYGNEQFF. The chain is built from TRBV6-4 and TRBJ2-1; D not resolved. CDR3 length: 11 amino acids. V lost 8 bases and J 6 bases, leaving 8 bases between the germline ends. Germline loops: CDR1 MRHNA, CDR2 SNTAGT.